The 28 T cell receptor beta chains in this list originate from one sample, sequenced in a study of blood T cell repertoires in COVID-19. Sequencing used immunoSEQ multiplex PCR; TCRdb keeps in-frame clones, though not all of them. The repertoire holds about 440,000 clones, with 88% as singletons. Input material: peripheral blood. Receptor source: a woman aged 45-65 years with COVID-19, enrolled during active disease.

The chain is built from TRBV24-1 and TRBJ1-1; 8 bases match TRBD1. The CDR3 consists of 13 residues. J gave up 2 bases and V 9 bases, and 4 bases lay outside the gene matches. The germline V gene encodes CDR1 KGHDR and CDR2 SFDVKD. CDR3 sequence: CATRTGGNTEAFF. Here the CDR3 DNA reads TGTGCCACCCGTACAGGGGGAAACACTGAAGCTTTCTTT.

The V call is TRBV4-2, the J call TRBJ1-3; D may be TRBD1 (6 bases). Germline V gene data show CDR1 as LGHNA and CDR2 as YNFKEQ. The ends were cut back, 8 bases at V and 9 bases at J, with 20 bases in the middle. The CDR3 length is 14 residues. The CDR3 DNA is TGTGCCAGCTCCCCTGGACAGCGAAGGAGCACCATATATTTT. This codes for CASSPGQRRSTIYF.

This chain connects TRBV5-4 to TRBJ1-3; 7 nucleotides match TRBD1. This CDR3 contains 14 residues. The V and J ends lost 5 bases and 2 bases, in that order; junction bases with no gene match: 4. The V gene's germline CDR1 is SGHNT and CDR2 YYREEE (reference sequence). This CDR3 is CASSTGTAGNTIYF. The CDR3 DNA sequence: TGTGCCAGCAGTACCGGGACAGCTGGAAACACCATATATTTT.

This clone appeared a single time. The CDR3 DNA is TGTGCCAGCAGCCATTTAACAGGGAATGAAAAACTGTTTTTT. Translated: CASSHLTGNEKLFF. The chain carries TRBV3-1 (or the pseudogene TRBV3-2) and TRBJ1-4, with D perhaps TRBD1 (6 bases). Germline V CDR1 and CDR2: LGHDT, YNNKEL (reference sequence). This CDR3 contains 14 residues. V was cut by 3 bases and J by 5 bases, with 10 bases left in between.

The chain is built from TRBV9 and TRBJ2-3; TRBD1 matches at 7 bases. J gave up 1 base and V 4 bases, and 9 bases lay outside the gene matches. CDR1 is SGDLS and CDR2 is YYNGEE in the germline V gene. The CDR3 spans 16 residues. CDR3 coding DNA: TGTGCCAGCAGCCGAGCTGGGACAGTCGGCACAGATACGCAGTATTTT. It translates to CASSRAGTVGTDTQYF.

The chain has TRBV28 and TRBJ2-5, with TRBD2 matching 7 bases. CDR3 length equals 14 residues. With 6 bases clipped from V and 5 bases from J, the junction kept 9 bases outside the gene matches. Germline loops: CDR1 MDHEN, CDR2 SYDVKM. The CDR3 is CASSIPGTTETQYF. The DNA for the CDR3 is TGTGCCAGCAGCATCCCCGGGACTACGGAGACCCAGTACTTC. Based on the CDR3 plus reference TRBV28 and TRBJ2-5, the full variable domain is DVKVTQSSRYLVKRTGEKVFLECVQDMDHENMFWYRQDPGLGLRLIYFSYDVKMKEKGDIPEGYSVSREKKERFSLILESASTNQTSMYLCASSIPGTTETQYFGPGTRLLVL.

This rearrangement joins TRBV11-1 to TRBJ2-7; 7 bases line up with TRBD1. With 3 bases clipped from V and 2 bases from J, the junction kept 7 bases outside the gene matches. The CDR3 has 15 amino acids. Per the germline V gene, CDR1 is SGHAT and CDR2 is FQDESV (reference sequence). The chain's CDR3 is CASSFKQGSPYEQYF. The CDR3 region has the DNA TGTGCCAGCAGCTTTAAACAGGGGAGCCCCTACGAGCAGTACTTC.

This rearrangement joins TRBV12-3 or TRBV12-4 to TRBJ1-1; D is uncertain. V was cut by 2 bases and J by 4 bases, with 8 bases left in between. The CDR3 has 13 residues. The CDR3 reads CASSLSKATEAFF. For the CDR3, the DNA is TGTGCCAGCAGTTTATCCAAAGCCACTGAAGCTTTCTTT.

The CDR3 is CASRAGTAFGEQFF. The CDR3 DNA reads TGTGCCAGCAGGGCCGGGACAGCATTTGGTGAGCAGTTCTTC. This chain connects TRBV27 to TRBJ2-1; the match to TRBD1 covers 7 bases. Per the germline V gene, CDR1 is MNHEY and CDR2 is SMNVEV (reference sequence). The CDR3 length is 14 residues. After removal of 6 bases from V and 9 bases from J, the junction contained 11 bases not matched to a gene.

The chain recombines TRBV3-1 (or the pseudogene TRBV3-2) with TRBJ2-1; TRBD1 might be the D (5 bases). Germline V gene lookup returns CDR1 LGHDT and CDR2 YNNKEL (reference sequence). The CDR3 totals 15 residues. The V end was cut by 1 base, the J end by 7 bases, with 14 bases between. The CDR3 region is CASSQVDSDWNEQFF. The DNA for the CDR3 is TGTGCCAGCAGCCAAGTCGACAGTGATTGGAATGAGCAGTTCTTC.

CDR3 sequence reads: CASSQESNYGYTF. The CDR3 nucleotides read TGTGCCAGCAGCCAAGAGTCAAACTATGGCTACACCTTC. The rearrangement uses TRBV3-1 (or the pseudogene TRBV3-2) and TRBJ1-2; D gene uncertain. The CDR3 covers 13 residues. The germline V gene encodes CDR1 LGHDT and CDR2 YNNKEL (reference sequence). The ends were cut back, 0 bases at V and 2 bases at J, with 4 bases in the middle.

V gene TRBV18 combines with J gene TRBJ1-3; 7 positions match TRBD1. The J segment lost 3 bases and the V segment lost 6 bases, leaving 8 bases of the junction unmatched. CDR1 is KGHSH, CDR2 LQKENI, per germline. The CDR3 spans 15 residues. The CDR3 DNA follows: TGTGCCAGCTCGGCCCAGACAGGGTTTGGAAACACCATATATTTT. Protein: CASSAQTGFGNTIYF.

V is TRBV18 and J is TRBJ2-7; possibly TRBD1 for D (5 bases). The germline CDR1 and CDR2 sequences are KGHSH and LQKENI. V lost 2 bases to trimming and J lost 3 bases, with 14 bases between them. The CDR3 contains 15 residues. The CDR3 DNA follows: TGTGCCAGCTCACCATTATCAGGACATAACTACGAGCAGTACTTC. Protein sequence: CASSPLSGHNYEQYF.

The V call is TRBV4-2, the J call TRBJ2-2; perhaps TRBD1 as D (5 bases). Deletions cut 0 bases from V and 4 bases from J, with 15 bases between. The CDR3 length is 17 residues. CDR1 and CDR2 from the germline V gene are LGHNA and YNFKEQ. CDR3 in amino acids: CASSQDGARTLTGELFF. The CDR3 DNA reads TGTGCCAGCAGCCAAGATGGGGCGCGGACGCTCACCGGGGAGCTGTTTTTT.

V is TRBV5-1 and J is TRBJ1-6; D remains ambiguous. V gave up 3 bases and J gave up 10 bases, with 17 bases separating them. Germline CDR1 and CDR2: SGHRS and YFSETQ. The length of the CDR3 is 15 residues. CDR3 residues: CASSSTRPNDSPLHF. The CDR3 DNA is TGCGCCAGCAGCTCCACGAGGCCGAACGACTCACCCCTCCACTTT.

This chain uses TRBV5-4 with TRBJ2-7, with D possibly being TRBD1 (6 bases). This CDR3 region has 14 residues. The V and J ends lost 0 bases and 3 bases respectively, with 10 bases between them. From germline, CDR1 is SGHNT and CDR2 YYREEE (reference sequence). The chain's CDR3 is CASSLEKDSYEQYF. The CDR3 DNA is TGTGCCAGCAGCTTGGAAAAGGACAGCTACGAGCAGTACTTC. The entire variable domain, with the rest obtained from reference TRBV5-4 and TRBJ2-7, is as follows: ETGVTQSPTHLIKTRGQQVTLRCSSQSGHNTVSWYQQALGQGPQFIFQYYREEENGRGNFPPRFSGLQFPNYSSELNVNALELDDSALYLCASSLEKDSYEQYFGPGTRLTVT.

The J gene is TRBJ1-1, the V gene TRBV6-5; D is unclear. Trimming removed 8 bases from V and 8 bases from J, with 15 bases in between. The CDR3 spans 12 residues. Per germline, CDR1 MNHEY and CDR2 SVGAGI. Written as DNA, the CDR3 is TGTGCCAGCCGGGGAAAGCTCACCGAAGCTTTCTTT. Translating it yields CASRGKLTEAFF.

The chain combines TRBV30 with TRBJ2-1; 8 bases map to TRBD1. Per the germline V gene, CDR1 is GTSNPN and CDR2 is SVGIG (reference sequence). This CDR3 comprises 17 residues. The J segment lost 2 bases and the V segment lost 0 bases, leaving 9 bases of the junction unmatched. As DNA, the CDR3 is TGTGCCTGGAGTGTAGGGGAGACAGGGGCGGCCTACAATGAGCAGTTCTTC. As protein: CAWSVGETGAAYNEQFF.

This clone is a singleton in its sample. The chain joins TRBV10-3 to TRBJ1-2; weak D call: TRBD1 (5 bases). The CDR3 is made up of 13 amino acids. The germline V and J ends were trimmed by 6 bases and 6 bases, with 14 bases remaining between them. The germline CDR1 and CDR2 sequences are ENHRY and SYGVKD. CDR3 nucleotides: TGTGCCATCAGAGTAAGGGGTCAGGATGGCTACACCTTC. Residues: CAIRVRGQDGYTF.

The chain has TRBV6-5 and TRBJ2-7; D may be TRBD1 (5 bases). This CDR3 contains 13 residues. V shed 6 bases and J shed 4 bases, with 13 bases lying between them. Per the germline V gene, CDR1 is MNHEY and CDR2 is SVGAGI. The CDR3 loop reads CASRVQDRYEQYF. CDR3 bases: TGTGCCAGCAGAGTACAGGATCGATACGAGCAGTACTTC.

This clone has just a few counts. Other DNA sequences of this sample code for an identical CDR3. CDR3 loop: CASSFTGNTEAFF. The CDR3 region has the DNA TGCGCCAGCAGCTTTACGGGGAACACTGAAGCTTTCTTT. The chain is built from TRBV5-1 and TRBJ1-1, with no clear D. This CDR3 spans 13 amino acids. Trimming removed 2 bases at V and 1 base at J, with 6 bases between. Looked up from germline, CDR1 is SGHRS and CDR2 is YFSETQ.

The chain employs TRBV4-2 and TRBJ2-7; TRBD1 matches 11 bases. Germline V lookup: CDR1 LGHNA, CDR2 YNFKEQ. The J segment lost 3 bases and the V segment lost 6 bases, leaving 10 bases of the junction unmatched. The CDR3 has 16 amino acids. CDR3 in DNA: TGTGCCAGCAGAAGGGACGGACAGGGGGCGAACTACGAGCAGTACTTC. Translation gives CASRRDGQGANYEQYF.

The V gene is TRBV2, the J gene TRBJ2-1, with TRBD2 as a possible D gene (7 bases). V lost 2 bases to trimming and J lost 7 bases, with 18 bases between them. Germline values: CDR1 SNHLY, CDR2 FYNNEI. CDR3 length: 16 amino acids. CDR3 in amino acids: CASSEYGGGVGNEQFF. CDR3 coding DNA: TGTGCCAGCAGTGAATATGGCGGGGGCGTGGGAAATGAGCAGTTCTTC.

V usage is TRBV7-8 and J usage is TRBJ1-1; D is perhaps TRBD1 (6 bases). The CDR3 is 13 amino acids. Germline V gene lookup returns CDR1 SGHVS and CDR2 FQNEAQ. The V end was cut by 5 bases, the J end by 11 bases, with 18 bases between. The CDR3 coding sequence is TGTGCCAGCAGCCGAGGAAACAACAGGGATGCTTTCTTT. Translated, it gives CASSRGNNRDAFF.

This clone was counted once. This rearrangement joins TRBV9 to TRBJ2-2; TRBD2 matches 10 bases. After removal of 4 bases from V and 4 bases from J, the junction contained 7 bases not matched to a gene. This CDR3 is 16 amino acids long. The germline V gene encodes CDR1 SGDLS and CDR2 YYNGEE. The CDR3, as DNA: TGTGCCAGCAGCCCCGCTAGCGGGGGCCCCACCGGGGAGCTGTTTTTT. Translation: CASSPASGGPTGELFF.

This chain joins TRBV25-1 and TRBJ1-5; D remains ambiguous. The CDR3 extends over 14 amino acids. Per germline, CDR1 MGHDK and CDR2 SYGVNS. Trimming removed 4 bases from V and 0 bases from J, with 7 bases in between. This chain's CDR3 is CASSGFYSNQPQHF. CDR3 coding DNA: TGTGCCAGCAGTGGGTTCTATAGCAATCAGCCCCAGCATTTT.

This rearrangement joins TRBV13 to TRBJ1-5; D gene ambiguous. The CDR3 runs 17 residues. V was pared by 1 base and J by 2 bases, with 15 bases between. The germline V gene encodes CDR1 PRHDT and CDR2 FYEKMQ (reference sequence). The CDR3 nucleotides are TGTGCCAGCAGCTTAGCAATGGAGGGTCTCGGCAATCAGCCCCAGCATTTT. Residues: CASSLAMEGLGNQPQHF.

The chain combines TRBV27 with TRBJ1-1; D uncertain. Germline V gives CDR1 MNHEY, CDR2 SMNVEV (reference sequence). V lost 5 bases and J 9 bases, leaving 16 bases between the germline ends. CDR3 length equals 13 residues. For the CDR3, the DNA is TGTGCCAGCAGTCATGCGGCCTCGGGAAAAGCTTTCTTT. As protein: CASSHAASGKAFF.